This passage covers 5 T cell receptor beta chains from one sample sequenced in a study of T-cell reconstitution after alpha-beta-depleted transplantation in children. Unique molecular identifiers were used to barcode this TCRbeta library. TCRdb called the PCR reads again in MiXCR, with one record for every CDR3 protein. The profile shows about 980,000 distinct CDR3 sequences, roughly 29% of them singletons. Here the sequenced sample was PBMCs, mostly from graft donor cells, taken 360 days after TCRalphabeta/CD19-depleted stem cell transplant. Receptors were obtained from a boy younger than two who had a stem cell transplant for SCID, so the T cells may come from the graft donor.

This chain joins TRBV2 and TRBJ1-2; possible D gene TRBD1, 5 bases. Trimming took off 5 bases at V and 8 bases at J, with 15 bases between the two ends. Looked up from germline, CDR1 is SNHLY and CDR2 is FYNNEI. CDR3 length: 13 amino acids. CDR3 protein: CASSWTSPRGYTF. The DNA for the CDR3 is TGTGCCAGCAGTTGGACATCCCCCAGGGGCTACACCTTC.

This clonotype was seen a handful of times. This chain uses TRBV9 with TRBJ2-1; D not resolved. Germline CDR1 SGDLS, CDR2 YYNGEE. The CDR3 contains 13 residues. Trimming took off 6 bases at V and 6 bases at J, with 13 bases between the two ends. CDR3 in DNA: TGTGCCAGCACCCAAGTTCCAGGCAATGAGCAGTTCTTC. Protein product: CASTQVPGNEQFF.

The V call is TRBV20-1, the J call TRBJ2-7; no definite D call. CDR3 length equals 11 residues. Per the germline V gene, CDR1 is DFQATT and CDR2 is SNEGSKA (reference sequence). Trimming left V 6 bases short and J 5 bases short, with 11 bases between. CDR3 region: CSATLWDEQYF. The CDR3 coding sequence is TGCAGTGCCACCCTTTGGGACGAGCAGTACTTC.

This clonotype has just a few counts. The chain recombines TRBV12-3 or TRBV12-4 with TRBJ2-5; a weak D match, TRBD2 (5 bases). The CDR3 totals 12 residues. The V gene lost 7 bases and the J gene lost 4 bases, with 10 bases spanning the gap. The CDR3 bases are TGTGCCAGCACCGCTAGCACAGAGACCCAGTACTTC. Translated, it gives CASTASTETQYF.

This clonotype has a handful of counts. The chain couples TRBV4-3 to TRBJ1-3; D gene uncertain. V lost 3 bases, J lost 2 bases, and 14 bases lay in between. This CDR3 comprises 16 residues. Germline CDR1 is LGHNA and CDR2 is YSLEER. Here the CDR3 reads CASSHETARAGNTIYF. As DNA, the CDR3 is TGCGCCAGCAGCCACGAGACCGCCCGGGCTGGAAACACCATATATTTT.